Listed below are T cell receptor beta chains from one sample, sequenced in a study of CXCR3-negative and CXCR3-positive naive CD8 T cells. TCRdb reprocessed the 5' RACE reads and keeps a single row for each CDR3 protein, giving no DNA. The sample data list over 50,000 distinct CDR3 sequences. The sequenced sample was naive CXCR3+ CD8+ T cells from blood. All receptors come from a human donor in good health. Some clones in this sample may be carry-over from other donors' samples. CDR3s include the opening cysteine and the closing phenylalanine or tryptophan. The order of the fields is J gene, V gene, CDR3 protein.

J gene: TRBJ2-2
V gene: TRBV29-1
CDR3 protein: CSVEELAGGGGELFF

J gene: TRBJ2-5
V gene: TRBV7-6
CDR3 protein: CASSPTRAGGHQETQYF

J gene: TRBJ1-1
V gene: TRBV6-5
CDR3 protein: CASTSGRPMNTEAFF

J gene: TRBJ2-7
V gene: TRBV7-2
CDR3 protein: CASSLGGGSSYEQYF

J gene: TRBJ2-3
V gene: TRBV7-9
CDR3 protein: CASSPPAGGRDTQYF

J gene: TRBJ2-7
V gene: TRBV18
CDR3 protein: CASSPPVQADRYSYEQYF

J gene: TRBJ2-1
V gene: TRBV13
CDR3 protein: CASSLGGFPTLNEQFF

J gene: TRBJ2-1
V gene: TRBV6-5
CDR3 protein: CASSDPFSGSSYNEQFF

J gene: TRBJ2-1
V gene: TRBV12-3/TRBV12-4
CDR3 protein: CASIPNSISYNEQFF

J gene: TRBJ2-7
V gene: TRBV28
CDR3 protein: CASSLVLADYEQYF

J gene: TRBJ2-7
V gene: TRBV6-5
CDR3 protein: CASGTGAYEQYF

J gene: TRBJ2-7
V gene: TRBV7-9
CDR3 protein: CASSLVRTPYEQYF

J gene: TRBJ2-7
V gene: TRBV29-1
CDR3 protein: CSVMTVSSLSYEQYF

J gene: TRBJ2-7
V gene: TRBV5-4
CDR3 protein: CASSFPEGRYEQYF

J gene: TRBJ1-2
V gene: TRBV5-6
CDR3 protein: CASSLVGGGYTF

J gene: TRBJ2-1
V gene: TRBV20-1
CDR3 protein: CSAVPGLAGGLYNEQFF

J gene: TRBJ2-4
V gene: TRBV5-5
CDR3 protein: CASSLAGLVNIQYF

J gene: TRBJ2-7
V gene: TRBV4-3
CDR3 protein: CASSQDTYSSYEQYF

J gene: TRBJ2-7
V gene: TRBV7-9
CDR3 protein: CASSLGGAGAEQYF

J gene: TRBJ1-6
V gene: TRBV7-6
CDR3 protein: CASSLGTGNSPLHF

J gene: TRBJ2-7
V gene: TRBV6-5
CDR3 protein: CASSPASVSYGQYF

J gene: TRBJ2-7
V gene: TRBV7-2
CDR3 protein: CASSLRARGVYEQYF

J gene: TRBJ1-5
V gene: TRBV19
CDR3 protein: CASMTGVQPQHF

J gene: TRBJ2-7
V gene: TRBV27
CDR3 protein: CANSPGTGEAYEQYF

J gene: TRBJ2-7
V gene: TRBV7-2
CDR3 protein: CASSFGGGSYEQYF

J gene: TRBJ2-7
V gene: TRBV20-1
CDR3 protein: CSAGAPVQEQSYEQYF

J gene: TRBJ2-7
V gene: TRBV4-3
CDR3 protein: CASSQDRSYEQYF

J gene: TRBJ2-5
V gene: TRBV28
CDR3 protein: CASSLLAEGRETQYF

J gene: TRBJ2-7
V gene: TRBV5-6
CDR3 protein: CASSDDVASSSYEQYF

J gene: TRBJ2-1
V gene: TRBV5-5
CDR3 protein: CASTPGTDYNEQFF

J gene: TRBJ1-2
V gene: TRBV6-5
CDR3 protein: CASSAGTGGNYGYTF

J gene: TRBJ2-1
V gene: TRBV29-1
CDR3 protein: CSEWTGGYDEQFF

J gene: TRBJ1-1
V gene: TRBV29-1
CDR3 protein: CSVIQGLNTEAFF

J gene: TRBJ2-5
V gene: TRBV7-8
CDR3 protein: CASSLRGGSGETQYF

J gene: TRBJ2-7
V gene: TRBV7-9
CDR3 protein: CASSSSDRYEQYF

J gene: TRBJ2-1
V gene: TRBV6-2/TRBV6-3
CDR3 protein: CASSWDRAEQFF

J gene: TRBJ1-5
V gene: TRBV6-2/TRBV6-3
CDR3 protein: CASSHGWGQANQPQHF

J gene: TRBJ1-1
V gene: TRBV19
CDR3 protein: CASSIGQAAEAFF

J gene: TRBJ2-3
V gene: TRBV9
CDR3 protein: CASSVLLAGPDTQYF

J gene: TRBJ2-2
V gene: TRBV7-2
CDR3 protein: CASSPGAVRANTGELFF

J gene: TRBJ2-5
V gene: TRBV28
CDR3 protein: CASALGTGLETQYF